This T cell receptor (beta chain) came from a study of blood T cell repertoires in COVID-19. Profiled with immunoSEQ multiplex PCR; TCRdb holds only in-frame clones, not every one. The sample includes 100,000 to 150,000 clones, 83% seen only once; the top ten take over 5%. The CDR3 contains 16 residues. CDR1 is KGHSH, CDR2 LQKENI, per germline. After removal of 4 bases from V and 6 bases from J, the junction contained 11 bases not matched to a gene. Input material: peripheral blood. The chain carries TRBV18 and TRBJ1-1; 10 bases match TRBD1. This clonotype was sampled from a man older than 75 with active or convalescent COVID-19. The CDR3 coding sequence is TGTGCCAGCTCACGCCGACAGGGGGCGGGAGAAGCTGAAGCTTTCTTT. Its protein product is CASSRRQGAGEAEAFF. The whole variable domain, remainder taken from reference TRBV18 and TRBJ1-1, is NAGVMQNPRHLVRRRGQEARLRCSPMKGHSHVYWYRQLPEEGLKFMVYLQKENIIDESGMPKERFSAEFPKEGPSILRIQQVVRGDSAAYFCASSRRQGAGEAEAFFGQGTRLTVV.